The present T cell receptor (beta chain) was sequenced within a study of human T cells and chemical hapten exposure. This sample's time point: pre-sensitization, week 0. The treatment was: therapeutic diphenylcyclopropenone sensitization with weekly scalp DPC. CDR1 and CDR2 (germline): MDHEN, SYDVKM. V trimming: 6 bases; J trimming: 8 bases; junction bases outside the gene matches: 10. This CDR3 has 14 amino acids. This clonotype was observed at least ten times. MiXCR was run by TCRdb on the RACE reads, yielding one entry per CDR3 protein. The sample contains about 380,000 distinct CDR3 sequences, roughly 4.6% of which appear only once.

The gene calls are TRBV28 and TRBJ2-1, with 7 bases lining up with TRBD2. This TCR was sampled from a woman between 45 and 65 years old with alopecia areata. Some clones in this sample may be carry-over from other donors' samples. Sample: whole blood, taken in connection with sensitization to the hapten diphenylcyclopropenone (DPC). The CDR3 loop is CASSPRLALYEQFF. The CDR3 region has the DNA TGTGCCAGCAGCCCCCGACTAGCTTTATATGAGCAGTTCTTC.